The following is a T cell receptor (beta chain) sequence with its context. With V trimmed by 3 bases and J by 1 base, 4 bases remained unmatched. Germline CDR1 and CDR2: MNHEY and SMNVEV (reference sequence). This CDR3 region has 15 residues. Authors' methods: The authors estimated nucleated cell counts from reference gene primer amplification. Data came from immunoSEQ multiplex PCR; TCRdb stores just in-frame clones and leaves some out. The DNA was the basis for D and trimming; V, J and clone size are from that table. The sample includes around 69,000 clones, roughly 84% of them seen just once. This sample was included in a study of blood T cell repertoires in COVID-19. Study as a whole: Acute and convalescent COVID-19 samples came from the United States, Italy and Spain. Nucleic acid was either cDNA or gDNA, and it came from T cells, B-cell-depleted T cells, or PBMCs.

The sequence derives from a man aged 50-60 years with active COVID-19. What was sequenced was peripheral blood. The V and J genes are TRBV27 and TRBJ2-3, with 7 nucleotides matching TRBD1. DNA of the CDR3: TGTGCCAGCAGTTTGACAGGGTTTGGCACAGATACGCAGTATTTT. It codes for CASSLTGFGTDTQYF.